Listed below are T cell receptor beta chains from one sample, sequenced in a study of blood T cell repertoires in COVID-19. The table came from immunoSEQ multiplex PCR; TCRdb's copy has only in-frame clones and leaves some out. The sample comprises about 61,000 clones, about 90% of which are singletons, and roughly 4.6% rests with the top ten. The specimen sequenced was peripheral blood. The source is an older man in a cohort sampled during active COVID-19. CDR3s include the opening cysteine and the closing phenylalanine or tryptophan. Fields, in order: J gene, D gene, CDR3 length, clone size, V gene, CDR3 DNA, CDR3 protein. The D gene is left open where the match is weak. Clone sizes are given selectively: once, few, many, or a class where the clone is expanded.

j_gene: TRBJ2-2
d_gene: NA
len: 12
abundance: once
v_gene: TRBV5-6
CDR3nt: TGTGCCAGCAGCTTGGAGGGGCTCGAGCTGTTTTTT
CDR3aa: CASSLEGLELFF

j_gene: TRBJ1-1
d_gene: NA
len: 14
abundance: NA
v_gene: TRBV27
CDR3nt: TGTGCCAGCAGTTTAGCGGGCGGGAACACTGAAGCTTTCTTT
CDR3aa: CASSLAGGNTEAFF

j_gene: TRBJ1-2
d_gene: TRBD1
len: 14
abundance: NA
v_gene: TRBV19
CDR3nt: TGTGCCAGTAGTCCCCAGGGGGCTAACTATGGCTACACCTTC
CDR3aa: CASSPQGANYGYTF

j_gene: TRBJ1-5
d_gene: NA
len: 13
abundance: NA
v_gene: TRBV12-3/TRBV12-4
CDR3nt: TGTGCCAGCAGTTCGGGGGAGAATCAGCCCCAGCATTTT
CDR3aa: CASSSGENQPQHF

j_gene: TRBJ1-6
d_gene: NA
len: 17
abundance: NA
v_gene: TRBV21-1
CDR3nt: TGTGCCAGCAGCAAAGTAATCCGGGACAGGCCTCAATCACCCCTCCACTTT
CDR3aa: CASSKVIRDRPQSPLHF

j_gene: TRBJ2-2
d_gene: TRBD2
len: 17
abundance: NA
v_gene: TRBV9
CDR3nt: TGTGCCAGCAGCGCAGGAACTAGCGGGAGAACCACCGGGGAGCTGTTTTTT
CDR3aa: CASSAGTSGRTTGELFF

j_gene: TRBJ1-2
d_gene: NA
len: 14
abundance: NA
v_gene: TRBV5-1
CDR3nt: TGCGCCAGCAGCTCGGGGGGCACTAACTATGGCTACACCTTC
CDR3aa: CASSSGGTNYGYTF

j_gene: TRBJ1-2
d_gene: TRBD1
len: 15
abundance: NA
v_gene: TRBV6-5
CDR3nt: TGTGCCAGCAGTTACTCGACAGGGGTCCAGGATGGCTACACCTTC
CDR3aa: CASSYSTGVQDGYTF

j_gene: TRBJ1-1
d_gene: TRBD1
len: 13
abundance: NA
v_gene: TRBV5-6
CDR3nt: TGTGCCAGCAGCTACGACAGGGCCCCTGAAGCTTTCTTT
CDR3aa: CASSYDRAPEAFF

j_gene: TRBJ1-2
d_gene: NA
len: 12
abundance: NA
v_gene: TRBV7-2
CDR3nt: TGTGCCAGCAGCTGGGCAGGGGCTGGCTACACCTTC
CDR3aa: CASSWAGAGYTF

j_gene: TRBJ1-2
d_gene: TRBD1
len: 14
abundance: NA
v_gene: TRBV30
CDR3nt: TGTGCCTGGAGTGGGGACAGGGCGACGTTTGGCTACACCTTC
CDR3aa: CAWSGDRATFGYTF

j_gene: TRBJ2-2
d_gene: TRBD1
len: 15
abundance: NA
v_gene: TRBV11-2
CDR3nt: TGTGCCAGCAGCCCCGGGACAGGGAACACCGGGGAGCTGTTTTTT
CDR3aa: CASSPGTGNTGELFF

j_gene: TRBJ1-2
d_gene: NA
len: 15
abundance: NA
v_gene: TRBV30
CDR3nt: TGTGCCTGGAGCAAAGGGGCTAGGCCTTACTATGGCTACACCTTC
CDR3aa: CAWSKGARPYYGYTF

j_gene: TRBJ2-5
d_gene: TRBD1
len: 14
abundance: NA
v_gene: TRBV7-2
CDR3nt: TGTGCCAGCAGCTTCCAACAGGGGCAAGAGACCCAGTACTTC
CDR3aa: CASSFQQGQETQYF

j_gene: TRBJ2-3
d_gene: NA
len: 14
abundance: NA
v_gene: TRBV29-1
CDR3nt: TGCAGCGCTAATGGGCAGGGGAGCCCAGATACGCAGTATTTT
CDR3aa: CSANGQGSPDTQYF

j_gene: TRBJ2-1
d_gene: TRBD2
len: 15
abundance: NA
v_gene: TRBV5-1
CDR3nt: TGCGCCAGCAGCTTGGGCGGGGGGGCCCTGGGTGCGCAGTTCTTC
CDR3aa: CASSLGGGALGAQFF

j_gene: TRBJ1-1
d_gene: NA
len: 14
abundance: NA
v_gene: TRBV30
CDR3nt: TGTGCCTGGACCCCTGACAGAGCAAACACTGAAGCTTTCTTT
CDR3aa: CAWTPDRANTEAFF

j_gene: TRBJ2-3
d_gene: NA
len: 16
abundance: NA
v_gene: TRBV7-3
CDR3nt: TGTGCCAGCAGCGCCGTCGCCCAGGCTAGCACAGATACGCAGTATTTT
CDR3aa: CASSAVAQASTDTQYF

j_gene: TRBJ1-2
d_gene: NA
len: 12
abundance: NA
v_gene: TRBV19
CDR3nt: TGTGCCAGTACACAGGGAGACTATGGCTACACCTTC
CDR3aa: CASTQGDYGYTF

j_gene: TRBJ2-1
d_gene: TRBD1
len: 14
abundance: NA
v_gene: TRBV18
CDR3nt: TGTGCCAGCTCACAGGGGACAGTCTACAATGAGCAGTTCTTC
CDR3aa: CASSQGTVYNEQFF

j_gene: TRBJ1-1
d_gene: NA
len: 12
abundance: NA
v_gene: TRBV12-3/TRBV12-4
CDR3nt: TGTGCCAGCAGTTTAAGTGGTCAGGAAGCTTTCTTT
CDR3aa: CASSLSGQEAFF

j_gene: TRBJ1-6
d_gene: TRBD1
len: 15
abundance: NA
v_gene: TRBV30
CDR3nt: TGTGCCTGGAGCATAAGGGACAGGGTGTATTCACCCCTCCACTTT
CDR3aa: CAWSIRDRVYSPLHF

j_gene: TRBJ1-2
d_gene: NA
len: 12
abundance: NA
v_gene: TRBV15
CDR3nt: TGTGCCACCAGCAGAGATGCGGTTGGCTACACCTTC
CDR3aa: CATSRDAVGYTF

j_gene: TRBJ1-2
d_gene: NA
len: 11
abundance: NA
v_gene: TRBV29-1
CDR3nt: TGCAGCGCCGGACAGAGTTATGGCTACACCTTC
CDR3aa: CSAGQSYGYTF

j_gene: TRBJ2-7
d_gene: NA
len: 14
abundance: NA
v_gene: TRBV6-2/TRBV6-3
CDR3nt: TGTGCCAGCAGTTTCCGACAGGACGGTCCGGAGCAGTACTTC
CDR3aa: CASSFRQDGPEQYF

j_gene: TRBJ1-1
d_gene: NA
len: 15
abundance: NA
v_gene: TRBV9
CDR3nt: TGTGCCAGCAGCGTAGCTACAGGACTGAACACTGAAGCTTTCTTT
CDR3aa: CASSVATGLNTEAFF

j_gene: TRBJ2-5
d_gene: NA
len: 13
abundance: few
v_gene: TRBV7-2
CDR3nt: TGTGCCAGCAGCTTAGGTGTATTGGAGACCCAGTACTTC
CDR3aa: CASSLGVLETQYF

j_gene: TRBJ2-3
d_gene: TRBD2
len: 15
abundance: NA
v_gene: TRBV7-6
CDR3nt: TGTGCCAGCAGCCCGACTAGCGGGAGTCCAGATACGCAGTATTTT
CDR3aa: CASSPTSGSPDTQYF

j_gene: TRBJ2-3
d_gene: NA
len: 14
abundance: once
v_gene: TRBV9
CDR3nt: TGTGCCAGCAGCGTATTTGGTAGTTCAGATACGCAGTATTTT
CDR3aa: CASSVFGSSDTQYF

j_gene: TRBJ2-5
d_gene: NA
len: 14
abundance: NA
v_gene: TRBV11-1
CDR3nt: TGTGCCAGCAGCTTTTCGGCGGGACAAGAGACCCAGTACTTC
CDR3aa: CASSFSAGQETQYF

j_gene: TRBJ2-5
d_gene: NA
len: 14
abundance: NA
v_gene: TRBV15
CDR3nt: TGTGCCACCGCCCGGTGGGGCAGGGGAGAGACCCAGTACTTC
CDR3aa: CATARWGRGETQYF

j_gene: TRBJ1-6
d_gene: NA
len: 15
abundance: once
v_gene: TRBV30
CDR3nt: TGTGCCTGGGGCCTCCGGGGGAGATTTGATTCACCCCTCCACTTT
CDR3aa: CAWGLRGRFDSPLHF

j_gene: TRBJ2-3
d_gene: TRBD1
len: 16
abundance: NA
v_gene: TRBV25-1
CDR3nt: TGTGCCAGCAGTGACCCACAGGGGGGTATCACAGATACGCAGTATTTT
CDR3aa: CASSDPQGGITDTQYF

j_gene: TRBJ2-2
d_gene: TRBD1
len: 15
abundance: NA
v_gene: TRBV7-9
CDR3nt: TGTGCCAGCAGCTTAGGGGACAGGAACACCGGGGAGCTGTTTTTT
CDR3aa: CASSLGDRNTGELFF

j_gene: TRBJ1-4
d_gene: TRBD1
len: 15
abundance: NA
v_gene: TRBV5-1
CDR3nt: TGCGCCAGCAGCCAGGACAGGGGAGCTAATGAAAAACTGTTTTTT
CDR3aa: CASSQDRGANEKLFF

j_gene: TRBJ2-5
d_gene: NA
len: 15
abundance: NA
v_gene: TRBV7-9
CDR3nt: TGTGCCAGCAGCTTAGGAGCAGGGGTAGGGGAGACCCAGTACTTC
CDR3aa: CASSLGAGVGETQYF

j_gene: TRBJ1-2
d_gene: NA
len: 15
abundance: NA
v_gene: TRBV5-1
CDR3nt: TGCGCCAGCAGCTGGGCGAGGAGGGGCCTCTATGGCTACACCTTC
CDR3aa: CASSWARRGLYGYTF

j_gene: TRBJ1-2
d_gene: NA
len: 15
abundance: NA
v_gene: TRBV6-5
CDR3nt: TGTGCCAGCAGTTACTCGACCAGGGCCAACTATGGCTACACCTTC
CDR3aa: CASSYSTRANYGYTF

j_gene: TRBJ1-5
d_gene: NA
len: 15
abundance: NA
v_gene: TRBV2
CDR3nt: TGTGCCAGCAGTGAATTTACAGGGAACAATCAGCCCCAGCATTTT
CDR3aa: CASSEFTGNNQPQHF

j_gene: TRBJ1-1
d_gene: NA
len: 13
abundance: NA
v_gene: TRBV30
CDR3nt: TGTGCCTGGAGTTGGGCTTTGAACACTGAAGCTTTCTTT
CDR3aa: CAWSWALNTEAFF

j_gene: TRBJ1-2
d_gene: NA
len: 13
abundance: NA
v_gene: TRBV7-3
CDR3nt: TGTGCCAGCAGCTTAGGGGGGGTTTATGGCTACACCTTC
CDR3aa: CASSLGGVYGYTF

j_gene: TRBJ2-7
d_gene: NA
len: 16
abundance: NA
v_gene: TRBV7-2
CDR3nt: TGTGCCAGCAGCCCACACAGCCGGTCCAACCGGGGGGAGCAGTACTTC
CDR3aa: CASSPHSRSNRGEQYF

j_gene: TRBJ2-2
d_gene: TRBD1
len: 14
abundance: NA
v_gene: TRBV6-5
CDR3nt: TGTGCCAGCAGACGCGGACAGGGCACCGGGGAGCTGTTTTTT
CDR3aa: CASRRGQGTGELFF

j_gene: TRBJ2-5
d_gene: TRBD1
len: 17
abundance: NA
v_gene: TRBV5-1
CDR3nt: TGCGCCAGCAGCTTGAGGCAGGGGGAAAGCTTACAAGAGACCCAGTACTTC
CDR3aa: CASSLRQGESLQETQYF

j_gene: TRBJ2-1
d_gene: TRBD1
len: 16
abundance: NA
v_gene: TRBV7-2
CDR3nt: TGTGCCAGCAGCTTAGGAGCAGGGGGCGCCTACAATGAGCAGTTCTTC
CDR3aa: CASSLGAGGAYNEQFF

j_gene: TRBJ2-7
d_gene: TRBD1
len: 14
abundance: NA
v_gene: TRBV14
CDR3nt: TGTGCCAGTGGACAGGGAAGAAGCTCCTACGAGCAGTACTTC
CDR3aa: CASGQGRSSYEQYF

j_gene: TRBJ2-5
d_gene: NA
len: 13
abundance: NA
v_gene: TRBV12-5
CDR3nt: TGTGCTAGTGGTTTGGGGACAGAAGAGACCCAGTACTTC
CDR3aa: CASGLGTEETQYF

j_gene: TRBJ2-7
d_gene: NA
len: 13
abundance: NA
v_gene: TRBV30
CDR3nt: TGTGCCTGGAACCCCGGACAGCAACACGAGCAGTACTTC
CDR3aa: CAWNPGQQHEQYF